This T cell receptor (beta chain) originates from a study of T cell responses to AZD1222 COVID-19 vaccine. Study observations and caveats: The donor group comprised mostly white British people and more females; the analysis possibly underestimated clonal diversity.

Using immunoSEQ multiplex PCR, the repertoire was profiled, and TCRdb retains in-frame clones only, with some absent. The top ten hold approximately 3% of the sample, which has 120,000 to 150,000 clones, 75% to 95% seen once. Note on this clone: Its antigen is not known.

The V end was cut by 3 bases, the J end by 11 bases, with 25 bases between. The germline V gene encodes CDR1 MGHRA and CDR2 YSYEKL. The CDR3 covers 16 residues. The sample consisted of peripheral blood, taken on day 0 of MenACWY control vaccination. The sequence was obtained from an adult in good health. This chain uses TRBV4-1 with TRBJ1-1; D is perhaps TRBD1 (5 bases). For the CDR3, the DNA is TGCGCCAGCAGCCAGGACGTCCCCGGGGACCCCAGAGAGGCTTTCTTT. Amino acid sequence: CASSQDVPGDPREAFF.